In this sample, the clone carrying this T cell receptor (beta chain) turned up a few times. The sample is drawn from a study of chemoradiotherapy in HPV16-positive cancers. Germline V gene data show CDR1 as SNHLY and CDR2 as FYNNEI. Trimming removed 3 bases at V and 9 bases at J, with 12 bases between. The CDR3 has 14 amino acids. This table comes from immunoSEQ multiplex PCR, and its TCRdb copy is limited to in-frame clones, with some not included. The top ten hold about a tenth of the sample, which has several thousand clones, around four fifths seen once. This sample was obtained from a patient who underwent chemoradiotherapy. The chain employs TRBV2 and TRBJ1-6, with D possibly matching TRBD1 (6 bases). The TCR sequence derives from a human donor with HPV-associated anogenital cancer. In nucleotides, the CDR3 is TGTGCCAGCAGTGAGAACAGGGAAAGTTCACCCCTCCACTTT. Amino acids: CASSENRESSPLHF.